Sequencing of this T cell receptor beta chain was carried out in a study of blood T cell repertoires in COVID-19. Overall study context: The United States, Italy and Spain supplied acute and convalescent COVID-19 samples. Sources were T cells, B-cell-depleted T cells, or PBMCs; the material itself was cDNA or gDNA.

This clone is a singleton in its sample. The germline V gene has CDR1 SGHKS and CDR2 YYEKEE (reference sequence). The CDR3 is 12 amino acids. Trimming cost V 3 bases and J 7 bases, with 8 bases left between them. Seattle's cohort entered during active infection and was followed longitudinally. In the study's own analysis: The authors estimated nucleated cell counts from reference gene primer amplification. Some clones are missing from TCRdb's copy, which holds only in-frame ones; the method was immunoSEQ multiplex PCR. The DNA was the basis for D and trimming; V, J and clone size are from that table. The sample carries fewer than 60,000 clones, around 81% recorded once.

The material sequenced was peripheral blood. V gene TRBV5-5 combines with J gene TRBJ2-1; possible D gene TRBD2, 5 bases. The source of this sequence is a woman aged 80 or over with COVID-19, enrolled during active disease. CDR3 nucleotides: TGTGCCAGCAGCTGGCGAGGGAATGAGCAGTTCTTC. It translates to CASSWRGNEQFF.